The 10 T cell receptor beta chains reported below all come from one sample, sequenced in a study of CD8+CD57+ T cells in acquired aplastic anemia. The authors sequenced patients whose flow cytometry had shown CD8+CD57+ cell expansion. Both TCR beta VDJ combination and CDR3 sequence profiling were carried out. Genomic DNA was the template for this profiling. TCRdb ran MiXCR on the reads and lists one entry per CDR3 protein. The sample includes hundreds of thousands of distinct CDR3 sequences, around a third of them seen just once. The source material was sorted CD4+, CD8+, or CD8+CD57+ T cells (not recorded which) from PBMCs. These receptor sequences come from a human donor with aplastic anemia.

This sequence joins TRBV6-1 and TRBJ2-3; TRBD2 agrees at 11 bases. This CDR3 is 16 amino acids long. Looked up from germline, CDR1 is MNHNS and CDR2 is SASEGT. The V and J ends lost 8 bases and 3 bases, in that order; junction bases with no gene match: 10. The CDR3 sequence: CASSPLAGGSTDTQYF. The CDR3 DNA is TGTGCCAGCTCCCCCTTAGCGGGAGGGTCGACAGATACGCAGTATTTT.

This clonotype was observed many times. The chain employs TRBV7-2 and TRBJ2-7; D unresolved. V was pared by 5 bases and J by 1 base, with 12 bases between. There are 14 residues in the CDR3. Germline V gene lookup returns CDR1 SGHTA and CDR2 FQGNSA. The DNA of the CDR3 is TGTGCCAGCAGCGAGGAGATTCTATCCTACGAGCAGTACTTC. The encoded protein is CASSEEILSYEQYF. Based on the CDR3 plus reference TRBV7-2 and TRBJ2-7, the full variable domain is GAGVSQSPSNKVTEKGKDVELRCDPISGHTALYWYRQSLGQGLEFLIYFQGNSAPDKSGLPSDRFSAERTGGSVSTLTIQRTQQEDSAVYLCASSEEILSYEQYFGPGTRLTVT.

The rearrangement uses TRBV10-3 and TRBJ1-2, with D possibly being TRBD1 (6 bases). Trimming pared 5 bases from V and 9 bases from J, leaving 10 bases between. Germline-derived CDR1 and CDR2 are ENHRY and SYGVKD. This CDR3 spans 11 amino acids. CDR3 nucleotides: TGTGCCATCAGTTACGGACAGAGCTACACCTTC. Protein sequence: CAISYGQSYTF.

V and J are TRBV5-5 and TRBJ2-7; maybe TRBD1 (5 bases). The CDR3 length is 14 residues. V gave up 1 base and J gave up 3 bases, with 11 bases separating them. Germline V gene lookup returns CDR1 SGHKS and CDR2 YYEKEE (reference sequence). The CDR3 DNA follows: TGTGCCAGCAGCTTGACGGCAGGACACTACGAGCAGTACGTC. Translating it yields CASSLTAGHYEQYV.

V gene TRBV4-1 combines with J gene TRBJ2-7, with 7 nucleotides matching TRBD1. V lost 1 base to trimming and J lost 4 bases; unmatched junction nucleotides: 22. The CDR3 totals 20 residues. Germline loops: CDR1 MGHRA, CDR2 YSYEKL. The CDR3 DNA reads TGCGCCAGCAGCCAAGGAGATAGGTTCACAGGGGTGTCCAATCTGTACGAGCAGTACTTC. This codes for CASSQGDRFTGVSNLYEQYF.

This clonotype occurred many times. The chain carries TRBV15 and TRBJ1-5, with D perhaps TRBD1 (5 bases). The germline gives CDR1 LNHNV, CDR2 YYDKDF (reference sequence). CDR3 length equals 16 residues. V was clipped by 8 bases and J by 6 bases, with 23 bases between them. CDR3 amino acids: CATQPAGMSVGQPQHF. CDR3 coding DNA: TGTGCCACCCAACCGGCAGGGATGTCGGTCGGTCAGCCCCAGCATTTT.

The chain recombines TRBV6-5 with TRBJ2-5, with TRBD1 as a possible D gene (5 bases). Germline assignment: CDR1 MNHEY and CDR2 SVGAGI. The CDR3 is 18 amino acids. The V and J ends lost 2 bases and 0 bases respectively, with 19 bases between them. CDR3 DNA sequence: TGTGCCAGCAGTTACCGAAGGGGCCCCTCACTGTACCAAGAGACCCAGTACTTC. Protein product: CASSYRRGPSLYQETQYF.

V and J are TRBV4-1 and TRBJ2-7; possibly TRBD2 for D (7 bases). The CDR3 is 15 amino acids. V was pared by 0 bases and J by 5 bases, with 14 bases between. Germline CDR1 reads MGHRA; CDR2 reads YSYEKL. CDR3 region: CASSQDGGAFNEQYF. Written as DNA, the CDR3 is TGCGCCAGCAGCCAAGATGGGGGGGCATTCAACGAGCAGTACTTC.

A note on this clonotype: The junction shows a germline mismatch at one end, possibly a read error. The chain recombines TRBV10-2 with TRBJ1-2; 8 nucleotides match TRBD1. This CDR3 spans 12 amino acids. CDR1 is WSHSY, CDR2 SAAADI, per germline. The CDR3 here is CASRTGASGHTF. The CDR3 DNA is TGCGCCAGCAGGACAGGGGCGAGTGGCCACACCTTC.

About this clonotype itself: A read error is possible here, since a much larger clone lies one base away. J is TRBJ2-7 and V is TRBV20-1; TRBD2 is a possible D gene (5 bases). Germline V gene sequence: CDR1 DFQATT, CDR2 SNEGSKA (reference sequence). Trimming left V 5 bases short and J 5 bases short, with 19 bases between. The CDR3 extends over 14 amino acids. CDR3 in DNA: TGCAGTGCTCGTGGGTCTAGAGGGTCTCACGAGCAGTACTTC. Amino acids: CSARGSRGSHEQYF.